Sequencing of this T cell receptor beta chain was carried out in a study of cytomegalovirus exposure and HLA in healthy donors. Study context: As an earlier analysis found, roughly 180 million T cells yielded about 120 million unique TCR beta sequences. General study results and limits: Across donors, sequencing depth was assumed by presence/absence analyses to be roughly uniform. Solely CMV serostatus was available to characterize immune exposure.

About this clone itself: Its antigen remains unknown.

The PCR had 60 Vbeta and 13 Jbeta primers. TCRdb keeps only in-frame clones here, not all; method: immunoSEQ multiplex PCR. The table shows about 80,000 clones, with 60% to 80% occurring only once. CDR1 and CDR2 from the germline V gene are MGHRA and YSYEKL. Deletions cut 3 bases from V and 0 bases from J, with 5 bases between. This CDR3 has 13 amino acids. The V and J genes are TRBV4-1 and TRBJ1-1; D gene ambiguous. The TCR comes from a middle-aged woman in good health and CMV-seronegative. The sequencing input was PBMCs. CDR3 in amino acids: CASSHTMNTEAFF. The DNA of the CDR3 is TGCGCCAGCAGCCACACAATGAACACTGAAGCTTTCTTT.